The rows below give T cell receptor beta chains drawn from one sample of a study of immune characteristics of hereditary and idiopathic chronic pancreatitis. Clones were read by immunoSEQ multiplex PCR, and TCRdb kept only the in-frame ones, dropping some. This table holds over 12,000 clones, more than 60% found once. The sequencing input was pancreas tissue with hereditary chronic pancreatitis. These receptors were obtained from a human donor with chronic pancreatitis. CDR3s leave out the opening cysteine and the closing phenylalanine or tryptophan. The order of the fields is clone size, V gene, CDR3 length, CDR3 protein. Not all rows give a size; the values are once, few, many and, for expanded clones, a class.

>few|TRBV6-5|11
ASTPSGSETQY
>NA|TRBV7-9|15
ASSLAWGQGGNYEQY
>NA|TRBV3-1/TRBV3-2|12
ASSQGQETYEQY
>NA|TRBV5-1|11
ASSLQQGSGYT
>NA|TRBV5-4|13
ASSPGLAGTDTQY
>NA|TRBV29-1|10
SVDEDYNEQF
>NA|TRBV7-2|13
ASSPYGVSGNTIY
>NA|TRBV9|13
ASSVAPGSGNEQF
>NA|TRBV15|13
ATSRDGTARVSQY
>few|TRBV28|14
ASSSSGNPRDYGYT
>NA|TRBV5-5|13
ASSVDLGAGYGYT
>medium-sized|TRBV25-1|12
ASSESQETGELF
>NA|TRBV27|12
ASSPYFEGNIQY
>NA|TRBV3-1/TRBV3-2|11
ASSLQGDTEAF
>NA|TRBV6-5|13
ACHSSDTYNSPLH
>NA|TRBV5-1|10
ASSSISDEQY